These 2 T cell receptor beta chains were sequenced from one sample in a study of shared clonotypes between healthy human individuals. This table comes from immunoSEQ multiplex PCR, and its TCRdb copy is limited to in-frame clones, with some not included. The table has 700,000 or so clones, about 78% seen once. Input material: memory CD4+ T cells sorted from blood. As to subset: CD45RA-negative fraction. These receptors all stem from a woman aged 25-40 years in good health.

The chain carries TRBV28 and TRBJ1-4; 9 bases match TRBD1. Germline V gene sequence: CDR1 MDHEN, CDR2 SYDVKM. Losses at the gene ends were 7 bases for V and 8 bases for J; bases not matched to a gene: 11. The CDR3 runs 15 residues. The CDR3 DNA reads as TGTGCCAGCACCCCTGACGGGACAGGGCGGGAAAAACTGTTTTTT. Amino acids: CASTPDGTGREKLFF.

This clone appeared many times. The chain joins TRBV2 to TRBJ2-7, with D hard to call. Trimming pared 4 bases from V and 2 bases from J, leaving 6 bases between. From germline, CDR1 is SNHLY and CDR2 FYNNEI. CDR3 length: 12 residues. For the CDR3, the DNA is TGTGCCAGCAGTGTTTTACCCTACGAGCAGTACTTC. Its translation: CASSVLPYEQYF.